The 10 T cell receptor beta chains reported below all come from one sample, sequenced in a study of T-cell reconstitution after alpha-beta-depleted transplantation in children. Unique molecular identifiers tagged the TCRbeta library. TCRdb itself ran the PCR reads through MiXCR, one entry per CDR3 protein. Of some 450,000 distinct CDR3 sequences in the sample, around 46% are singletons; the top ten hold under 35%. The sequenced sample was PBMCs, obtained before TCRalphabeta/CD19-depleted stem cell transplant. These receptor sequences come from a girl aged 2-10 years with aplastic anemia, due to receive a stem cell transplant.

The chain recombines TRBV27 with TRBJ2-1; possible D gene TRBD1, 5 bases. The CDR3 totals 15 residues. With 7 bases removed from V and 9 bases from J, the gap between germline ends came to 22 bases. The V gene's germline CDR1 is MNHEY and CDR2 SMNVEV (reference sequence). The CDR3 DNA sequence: TGTGCCAGCAAAGTCAGGGCCCGGTCTGTGGGTGAGCAGTTCTTC. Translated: CASKVRARSVGEQFF.

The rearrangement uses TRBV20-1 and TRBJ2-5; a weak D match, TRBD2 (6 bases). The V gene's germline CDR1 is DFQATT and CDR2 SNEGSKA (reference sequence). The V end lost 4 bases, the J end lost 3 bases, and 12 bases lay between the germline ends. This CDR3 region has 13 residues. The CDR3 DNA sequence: TGCAGTGCTATTAGGACTACCGAAGAGACCCAGTACTTC. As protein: CSAIRTTEETQYF.

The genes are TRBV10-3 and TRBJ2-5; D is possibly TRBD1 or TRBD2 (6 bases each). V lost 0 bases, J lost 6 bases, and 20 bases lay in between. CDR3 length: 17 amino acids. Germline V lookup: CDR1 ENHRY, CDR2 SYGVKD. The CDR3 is CAISESAGGEVGKTQYF. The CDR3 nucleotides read TGTGCCATCAGTGAGTCGGCCGGGGGCGAGGTCGGCAAGACCCAGTACTTC.

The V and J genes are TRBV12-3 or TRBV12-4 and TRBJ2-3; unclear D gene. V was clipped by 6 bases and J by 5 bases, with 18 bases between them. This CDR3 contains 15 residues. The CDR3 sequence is CASSPGRTLGDTQYF. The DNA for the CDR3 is TGTGCCAGCAGCCCCGGTCGCACGTTGGGAGATACGCAGTATTTT.

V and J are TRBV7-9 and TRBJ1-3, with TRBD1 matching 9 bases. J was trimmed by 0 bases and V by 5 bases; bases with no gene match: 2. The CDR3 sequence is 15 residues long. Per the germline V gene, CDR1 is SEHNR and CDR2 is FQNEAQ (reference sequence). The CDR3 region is CASSGDRDSGNTIYF. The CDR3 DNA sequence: TGTGCCAGCAGCGGGGACAGGGACTCTGGAAACACCATATATTTT.

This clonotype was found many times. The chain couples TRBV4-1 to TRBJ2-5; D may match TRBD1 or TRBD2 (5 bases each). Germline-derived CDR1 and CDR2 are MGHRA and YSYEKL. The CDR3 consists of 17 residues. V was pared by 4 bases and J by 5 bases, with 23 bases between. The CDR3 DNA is TGCGCCAGCAGCCCCCAGGACCCCCCGCTAGCAGGGGAGACCCAGTACTTC. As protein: CASSPQDPPLAGETQYF.

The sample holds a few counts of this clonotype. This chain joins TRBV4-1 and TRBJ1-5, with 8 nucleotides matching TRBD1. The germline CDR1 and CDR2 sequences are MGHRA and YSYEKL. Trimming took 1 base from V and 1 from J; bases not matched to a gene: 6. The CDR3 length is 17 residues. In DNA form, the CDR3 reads TGCGCCAGCAGCCAAGTACAGGGGGAGGGGAGCAATCAGCCCCAGCATTTT. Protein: CASSQVQGEGSNQPQHF.

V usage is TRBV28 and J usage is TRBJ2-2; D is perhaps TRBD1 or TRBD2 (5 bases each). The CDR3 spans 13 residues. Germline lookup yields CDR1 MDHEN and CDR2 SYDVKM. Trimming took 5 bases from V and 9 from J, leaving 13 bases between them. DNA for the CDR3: TGTGCCAGCAGTGGGACCTTGGGAAGGGAGCTGTTTTTT. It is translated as CASSGTLGRELFF.

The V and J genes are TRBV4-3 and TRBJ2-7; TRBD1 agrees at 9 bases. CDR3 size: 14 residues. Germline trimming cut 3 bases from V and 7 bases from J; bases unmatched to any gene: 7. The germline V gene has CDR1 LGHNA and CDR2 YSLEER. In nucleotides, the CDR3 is TGCGCCAGCAGCCAGGACAGGGGATACGGGGAGCAGTACTTC. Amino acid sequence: CASSQDRGYGEQYF.

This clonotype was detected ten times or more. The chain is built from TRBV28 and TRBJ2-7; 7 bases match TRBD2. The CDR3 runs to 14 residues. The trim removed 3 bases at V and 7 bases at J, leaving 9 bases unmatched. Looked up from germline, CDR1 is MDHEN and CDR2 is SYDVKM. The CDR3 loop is CASSFYGTGGEQYF. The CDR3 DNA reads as TGTGCCAGCAGTTTCTATGGGACGGGAGGAGAGCAGTACTTC.